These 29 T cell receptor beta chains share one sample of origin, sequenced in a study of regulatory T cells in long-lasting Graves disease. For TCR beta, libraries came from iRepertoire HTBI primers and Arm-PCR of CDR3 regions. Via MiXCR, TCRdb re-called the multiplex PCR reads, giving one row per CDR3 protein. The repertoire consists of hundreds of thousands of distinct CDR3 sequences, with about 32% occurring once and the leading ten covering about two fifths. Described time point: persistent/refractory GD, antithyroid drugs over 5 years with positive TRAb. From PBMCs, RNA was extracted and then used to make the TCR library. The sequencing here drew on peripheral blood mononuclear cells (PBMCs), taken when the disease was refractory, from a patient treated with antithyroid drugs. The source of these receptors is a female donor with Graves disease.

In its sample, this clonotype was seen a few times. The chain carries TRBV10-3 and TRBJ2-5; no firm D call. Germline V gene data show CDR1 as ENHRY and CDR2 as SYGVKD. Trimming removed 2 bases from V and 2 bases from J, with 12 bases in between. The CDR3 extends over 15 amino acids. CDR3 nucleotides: TGTGCCATCAGTGAGAGGGAAATTAATCAAGAGACCCAGTACTTC. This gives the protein CAISEREINQETQYF.

Written as DNA, the CDR3 is TGTGCCAGCAGCCAAGACATTAGCGGCTCCTACAATGAGCAGTTCTTC. Translating it yields CASSQDISGSYNEQFF. The rearrangement uses TRBV3-1 and TRBJ2-1, with a weak D call TRBD2 (6 bases). The germline gives CDR1 LGHDT, CDR2 YNNKEL (reference sequence). The V gene lost 0 bases and the J gene lost 0 bases, with 9 bases spanning the gap. The CDR3 extends over 16 amino acids.

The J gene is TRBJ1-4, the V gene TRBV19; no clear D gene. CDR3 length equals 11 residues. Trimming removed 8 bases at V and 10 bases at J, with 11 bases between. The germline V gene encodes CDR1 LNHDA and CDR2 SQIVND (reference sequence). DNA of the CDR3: TGTGCCAGTCGGACCTCCGGAAAACTGTTTTTT. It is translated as CASRTSGKLFF. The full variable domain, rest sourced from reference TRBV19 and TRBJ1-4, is DGGITQSPKYLFRKEGQNVTLSCEQNLNHDAMYWYRQDPGQGLRLIYYSQIVNDFQKGDIAEGYSVSREKKESFPLTVTSAQKNPTAFYLCASRTSGKLFFGSGTQLSVL.

CDR3: CASSLGGTLSTDTQYF. In DNA, the CDR3 is TGTGCCAGCAGTTTAGGCGGGACACTAAGCACAGATACGCAGTATTTT. J is TRBJ2-3 and V is TRBV28; D might be TRBD1 or TRBD2, each matching 6 bases. V lost 2 bases and J 0 bases, leaving 12 bases between the germline ends. Germline V gene lookup returns CDR1 MDHEN and CDR2 SYDVKM. The length of the CDR3 is 16 residues.

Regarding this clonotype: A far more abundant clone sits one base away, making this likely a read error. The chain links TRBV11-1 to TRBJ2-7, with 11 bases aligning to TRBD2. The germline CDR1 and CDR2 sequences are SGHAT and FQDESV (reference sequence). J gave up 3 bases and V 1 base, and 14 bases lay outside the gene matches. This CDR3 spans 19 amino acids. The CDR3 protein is CASSLEGASGRPRGYEQYF. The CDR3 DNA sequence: TGTGCCAGCAGCTTAGAAGGGGCTAGCGGGAGGCCGCGGGGCTACGAGCAGTACTTC.

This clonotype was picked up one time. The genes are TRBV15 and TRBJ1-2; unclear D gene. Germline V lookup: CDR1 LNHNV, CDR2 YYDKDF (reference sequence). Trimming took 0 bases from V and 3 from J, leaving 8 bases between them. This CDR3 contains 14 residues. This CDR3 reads CATSREAAYYGYTF. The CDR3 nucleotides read TGTGCCACCAGCAGAGAAGCGGCATACTATGGCTACACCTTC.

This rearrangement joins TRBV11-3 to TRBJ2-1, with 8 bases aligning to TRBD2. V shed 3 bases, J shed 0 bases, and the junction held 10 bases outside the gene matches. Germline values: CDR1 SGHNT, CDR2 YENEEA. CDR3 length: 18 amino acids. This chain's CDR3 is CASSLNVVAGSSYNEQFF. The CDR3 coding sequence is TGTGCCAGCAGCTTGAATGTGGTAGCGGGGAGCTCCTACAATGAGCAGTTCTTC.

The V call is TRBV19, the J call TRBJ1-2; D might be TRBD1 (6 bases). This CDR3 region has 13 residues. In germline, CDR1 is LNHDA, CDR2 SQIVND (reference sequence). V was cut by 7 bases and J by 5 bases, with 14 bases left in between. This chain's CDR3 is CASIGSRGYGYTF. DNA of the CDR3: TGTGCCAGTATCGGTTCGAGGGGGTATGGCTACACCTTC.

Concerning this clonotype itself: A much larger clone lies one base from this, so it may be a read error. As DNA, the CDR3 is TGTGCCAGCAGACCCCCCGGCAGGAGACCTGGCTACACCTTC. Translation: CASRPPGRRPGYTF. This chain links TRBV7-2 with TRBJ1-2; D gene ambiguous. The germline V gene encodes CDR1 SGHTA and CDR2 FQGNSA. V shed 6 bases and J shed 7 bases, with 18 bases lying between them. The CDR3 is 14 amino acids.

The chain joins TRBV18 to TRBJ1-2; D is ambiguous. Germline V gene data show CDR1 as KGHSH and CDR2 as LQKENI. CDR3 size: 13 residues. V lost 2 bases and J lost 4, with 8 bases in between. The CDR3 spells CASSPKTAYGYTF. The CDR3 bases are TGTGCCAGCTCACCAAAGACTGCCTATGGCTACACCTTC.

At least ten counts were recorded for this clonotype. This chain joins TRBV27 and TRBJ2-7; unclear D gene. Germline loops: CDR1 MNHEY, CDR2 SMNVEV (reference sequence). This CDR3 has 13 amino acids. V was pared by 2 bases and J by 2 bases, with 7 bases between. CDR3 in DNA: TGTGCCAGCAGTTTAAGGACCACCTACGAGCAGTACTTC. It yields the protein CASSLRTTYEQYF.

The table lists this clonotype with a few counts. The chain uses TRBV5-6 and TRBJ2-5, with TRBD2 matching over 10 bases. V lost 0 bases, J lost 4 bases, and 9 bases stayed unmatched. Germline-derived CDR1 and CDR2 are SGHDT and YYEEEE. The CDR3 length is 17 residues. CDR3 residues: CASSLERLAGVGETQYF. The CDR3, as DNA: TGTGCCAGCAGCTTGGAAAGGCTAGCGGGAGTGGGAGAGACCCAGTACTTC.

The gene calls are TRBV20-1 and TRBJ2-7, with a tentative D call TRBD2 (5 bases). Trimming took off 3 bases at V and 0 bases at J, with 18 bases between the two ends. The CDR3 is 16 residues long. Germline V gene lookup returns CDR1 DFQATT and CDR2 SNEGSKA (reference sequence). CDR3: CSARYRGSPSSYEQYF. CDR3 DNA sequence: TGCAGTGCTAGGTACAGAGGGTCACCGAGCTCCTACGAGCAGTACTTC.

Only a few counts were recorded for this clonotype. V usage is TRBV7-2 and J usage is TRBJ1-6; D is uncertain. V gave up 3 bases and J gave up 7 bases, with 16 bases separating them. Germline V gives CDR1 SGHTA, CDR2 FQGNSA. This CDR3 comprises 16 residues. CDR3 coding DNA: TGTGCCAGCAGCTTGGGCACGACAAGCGCCAATTCACCCCTCCACTTT. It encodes CASSLGTTSANSPLHF. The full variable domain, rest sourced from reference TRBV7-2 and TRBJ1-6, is GAGVSQSPSNKVTEKGKDVELRCDPISGHTALYWYRQSLGQGLEFLIYFQGNSAPDKSGLPSDRFSAERTGGSVSTLTIQRTQQEDSAVYLCASSLGTTSANSPLHFGNGTRLTVT.

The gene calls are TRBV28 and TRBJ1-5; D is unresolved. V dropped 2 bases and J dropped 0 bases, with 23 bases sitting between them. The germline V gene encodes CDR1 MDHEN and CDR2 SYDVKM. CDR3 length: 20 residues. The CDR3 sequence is CASSLPPRGMGIYSNQPQHF. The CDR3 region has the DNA TGTGCCAGCAGTTTACCCCCTCGAGGGATGGGGATCTATAGCAATCAGCCCCAGCATTTT.

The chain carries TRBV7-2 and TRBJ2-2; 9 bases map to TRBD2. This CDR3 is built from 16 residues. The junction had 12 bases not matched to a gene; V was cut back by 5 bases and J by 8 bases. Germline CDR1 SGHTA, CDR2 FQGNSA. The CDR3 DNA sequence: TGTGCCAGCAGCCTTATTCCGGGACTAGCTATGGGGGAGCTGTTTTTT. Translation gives CASSLIPGLAMGELFF.

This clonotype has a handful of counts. In DNA, the CDR3 is TGTGCCAGCAGCTCATTAGAGGGGGGAACTAATGAAAAACTGTTTTTT. Protein sequence: CASSSLEGGTNEKLFF. J is TRBJ1-4 and V is TRBV5-5; the D gene is possibly TRBD1 (6 bases). Germline loops: CDR1 SGHKS, CDR2 YYEKEE (reference sequence). V was shortened by 3 bases and J by 1 base, with 13 bases between the two germline ends. The CDR3 has 16 amino acids.

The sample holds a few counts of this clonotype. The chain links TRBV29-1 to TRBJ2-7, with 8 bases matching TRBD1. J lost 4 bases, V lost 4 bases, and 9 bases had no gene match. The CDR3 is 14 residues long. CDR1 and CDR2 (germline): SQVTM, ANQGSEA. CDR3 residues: CSVAVTGDGYEQYF. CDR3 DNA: TGCAGCGTTGCGGTGACAGGGGACGGGTACGAGCAGTACTTC.

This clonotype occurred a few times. The CDR3: CASSVGGAGGISTEAFF. The DNA for the CDR3 is TGTGCCAGCAGCGTAGGAGGGGCAGGGGGGATCTCCACTGAAGCTTTCTTT. This chain joins TRBV9 and TRBJ1-1; 7 bases are shared with TRBD1. Germline CDR1 SGDLS, CDR2 YYNGEE. CDR3 length: 17 residues. V was pared by 0 bases and J by 4 bases, with 12 bases of the junction left unmatched.

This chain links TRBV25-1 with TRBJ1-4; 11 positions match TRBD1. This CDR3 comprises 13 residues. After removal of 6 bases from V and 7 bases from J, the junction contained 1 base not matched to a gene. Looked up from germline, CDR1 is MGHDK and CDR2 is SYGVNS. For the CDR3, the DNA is TGTGCCAGCAGGGACAGGGGGCCTGAAAAACTGTTTTTT. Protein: CASRDRGPEKLFF.

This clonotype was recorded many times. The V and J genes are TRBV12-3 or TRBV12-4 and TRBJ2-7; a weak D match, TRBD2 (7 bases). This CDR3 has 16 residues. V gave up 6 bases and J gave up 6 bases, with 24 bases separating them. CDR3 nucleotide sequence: TGTGCCAGCAGCTCACTGGGCTGGGGGCGGGAGACCGAGCAGTACTTC. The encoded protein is CASSSLGWGRETEQYF.

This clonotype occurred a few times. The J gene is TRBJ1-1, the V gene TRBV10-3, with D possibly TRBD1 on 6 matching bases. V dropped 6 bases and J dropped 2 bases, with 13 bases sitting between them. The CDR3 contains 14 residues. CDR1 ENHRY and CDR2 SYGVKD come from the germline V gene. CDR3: CAISAQGANTEAFF. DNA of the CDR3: TGTGCCATCAGCGCACAGGGAGCTAACACTGAAGCTTTCTTT.

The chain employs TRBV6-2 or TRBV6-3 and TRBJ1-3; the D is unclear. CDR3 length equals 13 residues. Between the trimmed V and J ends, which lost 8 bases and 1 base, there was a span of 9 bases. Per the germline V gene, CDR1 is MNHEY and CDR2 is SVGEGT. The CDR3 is CASVLRSGNTIYF. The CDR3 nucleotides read TGTGCCAGCGTATTAAGATCTGGAAACACCATATATTTT.

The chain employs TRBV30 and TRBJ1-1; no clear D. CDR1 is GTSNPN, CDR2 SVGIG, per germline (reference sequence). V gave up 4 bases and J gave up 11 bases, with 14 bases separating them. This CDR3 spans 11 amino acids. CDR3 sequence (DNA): TGTGCCTGGATAGCCGCGGAGGTCGCTTTCTTT. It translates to CAWIAAEVAFF.

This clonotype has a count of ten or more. CDR3 in amino acids: CAALHSYGYTF. CDR3 bases: TGTGCCGCCCTTCACAGCTATGGCTACACCTTC. J is TRBJ1-2 and V is TRBV28, with D unresolved. Germline-derived CDR1 and CDR2 are MDHEN and SYDVKM. V was cut by 11 bases and J by 4 bases, with 11 bases left in between. The CDR3 extends over 11 amino acids.

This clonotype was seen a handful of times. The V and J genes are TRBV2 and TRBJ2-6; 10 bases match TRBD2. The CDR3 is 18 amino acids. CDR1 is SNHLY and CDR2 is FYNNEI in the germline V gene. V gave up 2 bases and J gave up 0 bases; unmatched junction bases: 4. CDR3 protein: CASSEHIAGGSGANVLTF. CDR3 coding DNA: TGTGCCAGCAGTGAACACATAGCGGGGGGCTCTGGGGCCAACGTCCTGACTTTC.

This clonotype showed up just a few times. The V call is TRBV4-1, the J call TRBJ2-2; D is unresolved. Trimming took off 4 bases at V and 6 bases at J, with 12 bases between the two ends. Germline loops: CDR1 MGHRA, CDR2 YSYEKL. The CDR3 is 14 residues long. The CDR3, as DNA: TGCGCCAGCAGCCGACAAGTCTTCTCCGGGGAGCTGTTTTTT. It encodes CASSRQVFSGELFF.

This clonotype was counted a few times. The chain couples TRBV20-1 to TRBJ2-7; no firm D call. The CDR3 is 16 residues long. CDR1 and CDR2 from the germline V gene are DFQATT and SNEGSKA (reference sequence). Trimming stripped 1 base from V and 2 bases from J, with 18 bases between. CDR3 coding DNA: TGCAGTGCTAGAGGCATATTAGGGCGCCCTGCCTACGAGCAGTACTTC. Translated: CSARGILGRPAYEQYF.

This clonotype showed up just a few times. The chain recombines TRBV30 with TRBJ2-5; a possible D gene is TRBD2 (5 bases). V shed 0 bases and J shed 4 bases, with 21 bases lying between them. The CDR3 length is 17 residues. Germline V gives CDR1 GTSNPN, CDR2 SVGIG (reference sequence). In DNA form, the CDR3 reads TGTGCCTGGAGTGTACGGAGAACCTCGTCCGGGGTAGAGACCCAGTACTTC. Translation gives CAWSVRRTSSGVETQYF.